This TCR beta chain originates from a study of T cells in Graves' hyperthyroidism and ophthalmopathy. Study findings and constraints: Most expanded thyroid clonotypes above 0.001 recurred in blood.

Germline assignment: CDR1 MNHNS and CDR2 SASEGT. This CDR3 comprises 11 residues. Researchers took RNA transcripts and amplified the TCR beta CDR3 regions from them. HTBI primers were used for first-round RT-PCR of the TCR CDR3. TCRdb called the multiplex PCR reads again in MiXCR, with one record for every CDR3 protein. The repertoire has over 300,000 distinct CDR3 sequences, about 15% of them found once; the top ten carry roughly 11%. About this clonotype: Its antigen remains unknown.

Hyperthyroidism was newly diagnosed in patients aged 18 to 65 (duration under 2 months). Not enrolled were patients with uncontrolled infection, other autoimmune disease, pregnancy or lactation. Clinical symptoms, serum thyroxine and TRAb, thyroid ultrasound and orbital computed tomography together formed the diagnostic basis. The chain recombines TRBV6-1 with TRBJ2-7; TRBD1 might be the D (6 bases). The sequenced sample consisted of blood. The TCR originated in a woman in her fifties or sixties with Graves' hyperthyroidism. CDR3 sequence: CGRQALFEQYF. The CDR3 DNA follows: TGTGGACGACAGGCTCTTTTTGAGCAGTACTTC.